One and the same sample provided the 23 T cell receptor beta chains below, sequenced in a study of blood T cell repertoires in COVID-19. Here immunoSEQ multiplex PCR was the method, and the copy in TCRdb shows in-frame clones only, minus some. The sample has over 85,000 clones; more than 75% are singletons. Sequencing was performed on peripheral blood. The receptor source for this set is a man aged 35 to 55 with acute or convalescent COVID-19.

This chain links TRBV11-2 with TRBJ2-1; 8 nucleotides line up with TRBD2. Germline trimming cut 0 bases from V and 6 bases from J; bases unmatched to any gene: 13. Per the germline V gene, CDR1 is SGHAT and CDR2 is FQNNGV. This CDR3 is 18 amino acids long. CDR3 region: CASSLEIGRALLGNEQFF. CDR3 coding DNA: TGTGCCAGCAGCTTAGAGATCGGGAGGGCCTTGTTAGGCAATGAGCAGTTCTTC. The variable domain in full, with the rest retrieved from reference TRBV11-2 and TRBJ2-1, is EAGVAQSPRYKIIEKRQSVAFWCNPISGHATLYWYQQILGQGPKLLIQFQNNGVVDDSQLPKDRFSAERLKGVDSTLKIQPAKLEDSAVYLCASSLEIGRALLGNEQFFGPGTRLTVL.

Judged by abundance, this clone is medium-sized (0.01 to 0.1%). The CDR3 spells CASSYPGSEQYF. The CDR3 bases are TGTGCCAGCAGTTATCCGGGTTCCGAGCAGTACTTC. V usage is TRBV6-2 or TRBV6-3 and J usage is TRBJ2-7; D not resolved. CDR1 is MNHEY and CDR2 is SVGEGT in the germline V gene. The CDR3 runs to 12 residues. V lost 3 bases and J lost 6, with 9 bases in between.

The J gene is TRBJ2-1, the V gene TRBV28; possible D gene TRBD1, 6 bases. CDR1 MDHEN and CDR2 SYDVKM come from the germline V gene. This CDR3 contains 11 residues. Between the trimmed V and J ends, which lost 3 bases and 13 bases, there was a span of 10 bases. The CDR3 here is CASSFSGGQFF. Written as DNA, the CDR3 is TGTGCCAGCAGTTTCTCTGGGGGCCAGTTCTTC.

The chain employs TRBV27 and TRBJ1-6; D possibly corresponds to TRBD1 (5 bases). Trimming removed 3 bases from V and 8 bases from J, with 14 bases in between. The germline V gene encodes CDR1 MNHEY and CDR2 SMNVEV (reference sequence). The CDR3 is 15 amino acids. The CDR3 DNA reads TGTGCCAGCAGTTTCTCCAGGGAAGGGGATTCACCCCTCCACTTT. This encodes CASSFSREGDSPLHF.

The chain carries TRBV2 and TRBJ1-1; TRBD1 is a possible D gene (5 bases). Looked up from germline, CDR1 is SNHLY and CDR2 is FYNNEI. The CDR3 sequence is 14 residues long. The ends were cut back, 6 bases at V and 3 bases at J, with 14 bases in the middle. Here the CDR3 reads CASSLKLRDTEAFF. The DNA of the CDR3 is TGTGCCAGCAGCTTAAAGCTCAGGGACACTGAAGCTTTCTTT.

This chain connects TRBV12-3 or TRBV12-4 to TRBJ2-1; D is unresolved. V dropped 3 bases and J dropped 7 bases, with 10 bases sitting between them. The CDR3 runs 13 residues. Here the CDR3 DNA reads TGTGCCAGCAGTTTGAGCCAGGCTAATGAGCAGTTCTTC. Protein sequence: CASSLSQANEQFF.

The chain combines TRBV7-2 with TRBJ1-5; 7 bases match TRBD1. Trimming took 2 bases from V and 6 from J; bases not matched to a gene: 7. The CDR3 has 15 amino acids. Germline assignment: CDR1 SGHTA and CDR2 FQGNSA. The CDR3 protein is CASSLSGTVVQPQHF. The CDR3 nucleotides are TGTGCCAGCAGCTTATCCGGGACAGTAGTTCAGCCCCAGCATTTT.

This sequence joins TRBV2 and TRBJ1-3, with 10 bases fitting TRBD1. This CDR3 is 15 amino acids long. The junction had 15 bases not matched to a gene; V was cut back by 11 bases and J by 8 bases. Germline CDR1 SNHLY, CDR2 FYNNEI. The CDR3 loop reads CAGAFSTGGADTIYF. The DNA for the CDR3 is TGTGCCGGAGCTTTTTCGACAGGGGGCGCGGACACCATATATTTT.

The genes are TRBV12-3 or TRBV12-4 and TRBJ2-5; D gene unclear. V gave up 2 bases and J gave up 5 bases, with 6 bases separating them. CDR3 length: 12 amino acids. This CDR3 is CASSLRVETQYF. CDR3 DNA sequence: TGTGCCAGCAGTTTAAGAGTGGAGACCCAGTACTTC.

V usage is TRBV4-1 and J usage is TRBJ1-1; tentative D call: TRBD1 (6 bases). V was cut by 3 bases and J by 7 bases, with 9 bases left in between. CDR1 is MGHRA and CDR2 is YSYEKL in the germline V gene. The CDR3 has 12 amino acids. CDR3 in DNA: TGCGCCAGCAGCCACGGGGGGCGTGAAGCTTTCTTT. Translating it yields CASSHGGREAFF.

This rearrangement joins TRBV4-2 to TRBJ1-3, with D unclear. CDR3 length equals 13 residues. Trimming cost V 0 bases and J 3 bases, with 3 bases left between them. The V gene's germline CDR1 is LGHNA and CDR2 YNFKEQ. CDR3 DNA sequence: TGTGCCAGCAGCCAAGAACTTGGAAACACCATATATTTT. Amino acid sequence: CASSQELGNTIYF.

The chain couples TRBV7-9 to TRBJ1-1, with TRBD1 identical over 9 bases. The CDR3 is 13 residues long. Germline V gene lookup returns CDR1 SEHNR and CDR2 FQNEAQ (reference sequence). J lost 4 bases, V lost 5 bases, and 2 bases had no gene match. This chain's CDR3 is CASSMGQGTEAFF. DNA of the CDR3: TGTGCCAGCAGCATGGGACAGGGCACTGAAGCTTTCTTT.

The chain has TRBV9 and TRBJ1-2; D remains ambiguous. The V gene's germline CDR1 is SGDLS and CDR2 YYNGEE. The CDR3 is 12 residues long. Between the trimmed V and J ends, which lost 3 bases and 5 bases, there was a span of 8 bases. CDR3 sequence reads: CASSAGEYGYTF. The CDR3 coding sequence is TGTGCCAGCAGCGCCGGAGAGTATGGCTACACCTTC.

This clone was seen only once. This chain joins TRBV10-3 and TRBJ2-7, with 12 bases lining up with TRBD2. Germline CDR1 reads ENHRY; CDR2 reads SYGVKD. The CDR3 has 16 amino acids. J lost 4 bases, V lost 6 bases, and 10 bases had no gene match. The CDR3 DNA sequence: TGTGCCATCAGCGACTACCGACTAGCGGGAGCTTACGAGCAGTACTTC. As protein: CAISDYRLAGAYEQYF.

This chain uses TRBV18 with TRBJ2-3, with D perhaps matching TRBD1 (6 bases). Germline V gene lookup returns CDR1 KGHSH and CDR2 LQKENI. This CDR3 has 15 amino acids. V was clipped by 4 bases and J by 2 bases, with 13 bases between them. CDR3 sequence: CASSLRGYPTDTQYF. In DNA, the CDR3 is TGTGCCAGCTCACTCAGGGGATACCCCACAGATACGCAGTATTTT. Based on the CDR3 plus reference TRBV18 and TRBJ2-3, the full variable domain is NAGVMQNPRHLVRRRGQEARLRCSPMKGHSHVYWYRQLPEEGLKFMVYLQKENIIDESGMPKERFSAEFPKEGPSILRIQQVVRGDSAAYFCASSLRGYPTDTQYFGPGTRLTVL.

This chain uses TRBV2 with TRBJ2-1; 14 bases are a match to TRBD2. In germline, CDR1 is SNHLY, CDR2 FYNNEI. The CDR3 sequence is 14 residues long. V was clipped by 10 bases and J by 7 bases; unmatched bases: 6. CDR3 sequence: CAKGLAGAGNEQFF. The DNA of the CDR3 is TGTGCCAAGGGACTAGCGGGAGCGGGGAATGAGCAGTTCTTC.

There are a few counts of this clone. CDR3 DNA sequence: TGTGCCAGCAGTGGTTTGGGCAGCATGAACACTGAAGCTTTCTTT. This gives the protein CASSGLGSMNTEAFF. V and J are TRBV6-4 and TRBJ1-1; D is unclear. The germline V gene has CDR1 MRHNA and CDR2 SNTAGT. CDR3 size: 15 residues. V lost 4 bases, J lost 0 bases, and 12 bases lay in between.

The CDR3 spells CASRRNGGEAEAFF. As DNA, the CDR3 is TGTGCCAGCAGGAGGAACGGTGGGGAGGCTGAAGCTTTCTTT. The V and J genes are TRBV27 and TRBJ1-1; D ambiguous. The CDR3 has 14 residues. Germline values: CDR1 MNHEY, CDR2 SMNVEV (reference sequence). Trimming left V 6 bases short and J 6 bases short, with 17 bases between.

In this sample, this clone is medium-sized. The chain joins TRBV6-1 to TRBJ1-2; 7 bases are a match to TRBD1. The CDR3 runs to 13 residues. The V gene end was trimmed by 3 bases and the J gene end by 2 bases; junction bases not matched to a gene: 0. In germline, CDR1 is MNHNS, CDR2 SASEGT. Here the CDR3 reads CASSEGQNYGYTF. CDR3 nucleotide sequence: TGTGCCAGCAGTGAGGGACAGAACTATGGCTACACCTTC.

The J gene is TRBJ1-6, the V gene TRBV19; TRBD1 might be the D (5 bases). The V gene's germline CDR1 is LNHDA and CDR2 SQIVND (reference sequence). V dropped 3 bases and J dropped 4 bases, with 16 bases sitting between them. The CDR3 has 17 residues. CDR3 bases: TGTGCCAGTAGTATGGCGGGGAGGGGATCGTATAATTCACCCCTCCACTTT. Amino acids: CASSMAGRGSYNSPLHF.

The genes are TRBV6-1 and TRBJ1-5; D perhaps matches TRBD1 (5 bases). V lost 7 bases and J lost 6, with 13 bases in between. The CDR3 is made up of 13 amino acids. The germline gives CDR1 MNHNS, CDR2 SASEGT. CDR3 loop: CASTRVDAQPQHF. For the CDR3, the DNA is TGTGCCAGCACCAGGGTGGATGCTCAGCCCCAGCATTTT.

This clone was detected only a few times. CDR3 nucleotide sequence: TGTGCCATCAGGACTAGCGGGGAGGAGAATGAGCAGTTCTTC. It yields the protein CAIRTSGEENEQFF. This chain uses TRBV10-3 with TRBJ2-1, with 11 bases identical to TRBD2. The CDR3 totals 14 residues. Germline assignment: CDR1 ENHRY and CDR2 SYGVKD. V gave up 6 bases and J gave up 7 bases; unmatched junction bases: 5.

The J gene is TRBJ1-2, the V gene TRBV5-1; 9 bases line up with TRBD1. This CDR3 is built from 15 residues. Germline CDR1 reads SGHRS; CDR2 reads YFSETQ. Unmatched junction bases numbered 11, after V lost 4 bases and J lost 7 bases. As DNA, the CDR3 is TGCGCCAGCAGCACCGGGACAGGGCCCGGCGGTGGCTACACCTTC. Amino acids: CASSTGTGPGGGYTF.